This T cell receptor (beta chain) was found in a study of blood T cell repertoires in COVID-19. Sequencing was performed with immunoSEQ multiplex PCR; in TCRdb, only in-frame clones are kept and a portion is missing. The sample contains more than 110,000 clones, roughly 80% of which appear only once. This clone came up once. Between the trimmed V and J ends, which lost 10 bases and 6 bases, there was a span of 25 bases. Germline CDR1 MRHNA, CDR2 SNTAGT. The CDR3 is made up of 15 amino acids. This clonotype originated in a human donor in a cohort sampled during active COVID-19. The rearrangement uses TRBV6-4 and TRBJ2-7, with a possible D match to TRBD1 (6 bases). The sample was peripheral blood. This CDR3 is CATLPIQGSCAEQYF. The CDR3 DNA is TGTGCCACCCTCCCGATTCAGGGGAGTTGTGCCGAGCAGTACTTC.